The rows below give T cell receptor beta chains drawn from one sample of a study of cytomegalovirus exposure and HLA in healthy donors. Measured with immunoSEQ multiplex PCR; TCRdb has only the in-frame clones, and not every one. This sample's table reports under 200,000 clones. The sample taken for sequencing was PBMCs. These receptors came from a man aged 25 to 40 in good health and CMV-seronegative. Both conserved end residues are part of each CDR3. D genes are given only for firm matches.

D gene: NA; V gene: TRBV12-5; J gene: TRBJ2-2; CDR3 DNA: TGTGCTAGTGGTCCTGGGGGGAGCGGGGAGCTGTTTTTT; CDR3 protein: CASGPGGSGELFF
D gene: NA; V gene: TRBV2; J gene: TRBJ1-2; CDR3 DNA: TGTGCCAGCAGTGAGGGCAGAATTAACTATGGCTACACCTTC; CDR3 protein: CASSEGRINYGYTF
D gene: NA; V gene: TRBV12-5; J gene: TRBJ2-7; CDR3 DNA: TGTGCTAGTGGTTTGACCCACTCCTACGAGCAGTACTTC; CDR3 protein: CASGLTHSYEQYF
D gene: NA; V gene: TRBV11-3; J gene: TRBJ2-7; CDR3 DNA: TGTGCCAGCAGCTTAAATAGCGGTTTCTCCTACGAGCAGTACTTC; CDR3 protein: CASSLNSGFSYEQYF
D gene: NA; V gene: TRBV27; J gene: TRBJ1-1; CDR3 DNA: TGTGCCAGCAGTTTATCCCCGTACACTGAAGCTTTCTTT; CDR3 protein: CASSLSPYTEAFF
D gene: TRBD2; V gene: TRBV5-1; J gene: TRBJ2-7; CDR3 DNA: TGCGCCAGCAGCTTCCCAACTAGCGGGAGTATCGACGAGCAGTACTTC; CDR3 protein: CASSFPTSGSIDEQYF
D gene: TRBD2; V gene: TRBV19; J gene: TRBJ2-3; CDR3 DNA: TGTGCCAGTAGTTCCGGGACTAGCGGGAGAAATACGCAGTATTTT; CDR3 protein: CASSSGTSGRNTQYF
D gene: NA; V gene: TRBV30; J gene: TRBJ1-5; CDR3 DNA: TGTGCCTGGACCCGGCAGGGCGGCAATCAGCCCCAGCATTTT; CDR3 protein: CAWTRQGGNQPQHF
D gene: TRBD2; V gene: TRBV30; J gene: TRBJ2-1; CDR3 DNA: TGTGCCTGGAGGCCGGGACTAGCGAACAATGAGCAGTTCTTC; CDR3 protein: CAWRPGLANNEQFF
D gene: NA; V gene: TRBV29-1; J gene: TRBJ2-1; CDR3 DNA: TGCAGCGTTGAAGAACCCACCCCGGGGGAGCAGTTCTTC; CDR3 protein: CSVEEPTPGEQFF
D gene: TRBD2; V gene: TRBV7-7; J gene: TRBJ2-5; CDR3 DNA: TGTGCCAGCAGCCTAACACTAACTAGCGGCCAAGAGACCCAGTACTTC; CDR3 protein: CASSLTLTSGQETQYF
D gene: TRBD1; V gene: TRBV9; J gene: TRBJ1-1; CDR3 DNA: TGTGCCAGCAGCGTAGCTTGGGACAGGAACACTGAAGCTTTCTTT; CDR3 protein: CASSVAWDRNTEAFF
D gene: NA; V gene: TRBV4-1; J gene: TRBJ2-5; CDR3 DNA: TGCGCCAGCAGCCAAGATCCCGGGCGGGGCGGGATAGAGACCCAGTACTTC; CDR3 protein: CASSQDPGRGGIETQYF
D gene: NA; V gene: TRBV27; J gene: TRBJ2-7; CDR3 DNA: TGTGCCAGCAGTTCCTACTCCGAGCAGTACTTC; CDR3 protein: CASSSYSEQYF
D gene: NA; V gene: TRBV10-1; J gene: TRBJ1-5; CDR3 DNA: TGCGCCAGCAGTGTACGAGCTAATAGCAATCAGCCCCAGCATTTT; CDR3 protein: CASSVRANSNQPQHF
D gene: TRBD2; V gene: TRBV7-3; J gene: TRBJ2-3; CDR3 DNA: TGTGCCAGCAGCCCTGGGACTAGCGGGGGCGCGACGCAGTATTTT; CDR3 protein: CASSPGTSGGATQYF
D gene: NA; V gene: TRBV25-1; J gene: TRBJ1-4; CDR3 DNA: TGTGCCAGCAGTGAGGGTGGAGGGGCTGAAAAACTGTTTTTT; CDR3 protein: CASSEGGGAEKLFF
D gene: NA; V gene: TRBV5-1; J gene: TRBJ1-3; CDR3 DNA: TGCGCCAGCAGCTTGGTTCGTACCGGGACATCAAGCTCTGGAAACACCATATATTTT; CDR3 protein: CASSLVRTGTSSSGNTIYF
D gene: NA; V gene: TRBV18; J gene: TRBJ2-5; CDR3 DNA: TGTGCCAGCTCACCATCGGGTGGGGAGACCCAGTACTTC; CDR3 protein: CASSPSGGETQYF
D gene: NA; V gene: TRBV7-8; J gene: TRBJ2-7; CDR3 DNA: TGTGCCAGCAGCTTGCTCCCACAGACAAAGACCTACGAGCAGTACTTC; CDR3 protein: CASSLLPQTKTYEQYF
D gene: NA; V gene: TRBV1; J gene: TRBJ2-7; CDR3 DNA: TGCACCAGCAGCCTGATCCGGGACTCTCTCTTCCCCACCGGAGGCGAGCAGTACTTC; CDR3 protein: CTSSLIRDSLFPTGGEQYF
D gene: NA; V gene: TRBV7-9; J gene: TRBJ1-2; CDR3 DNA: TGTGCCAGCAGCGGCAGGGGTTTGGGCGGCTACACCTTC; CDR3 protein: CASSGRGLGGYTF
D gene: NA; V gene: TRBV30; J gene: TRBJ1-1; CDR3 DNA: TGTGCCTGGAGCACAATGGACACTGAAGCTTTCTTT; CDR3 protein: CAWSTMDTEAFF
D gene: TRBD1; V gene: TRBV29-1; J gene: TRBJ1-5; CDR3 DNA: TGCAGCGGAGGACAGGACCGCAATCAGCCCCAGCATTTT; CDR3 protein: CSGGQDRNQPQHF
D gene: TRBD1; V gene: TRBV19; J gene: TRBJ1-2; CDR3 DNA: TGTGCCAGTAGTGCGACAGGGAACTATGGCTACACCTTC; CDR3 protein: CASSATGNYGYTF
D gene: NA; V gene: TRBV30; J gene: TRBJ2-5; CDR3 DNA: TGTGCCTGGAGCCCAGGGGGGACCTCCCAGTACTTC; CDR3 protein: CAWSPGGTSQYF
D gene: NA; V gene: TRBV7-9; J gene: TRBJ1-4; CDR3 DNA: TGTGCCAGCAGCTTAGGCAGGGCGTGGAAACTGTTTTTT; CDR3 protein: CASSLGRAWKLFF
D gene: NA; V gene: TRBV7-2; J gene: TRBJ1-5; CDR3 DNA: TGTGCCAGCAGCTTATGGGCCAGGGGAAGCAATCAGCCCCAGCATTTT; CDR3 protein: CASSLWARGSNQPQHF
D gene: TRBD1; V gene: TRBV5-4; J gene: TRBJ2-5; CDR3 DNA: TGTGCCAGCAGCGGGACAGGCGACCAAGAGACCCAGTACTTC; CDR3 protein: CASSGTGDQETQYF
D gene: NA; V gene: TRBV9; J gene: TRBJ2-1; CDR3 DNA: TGTGCCAGCAGCGTAGGGTTATTAGCGGCATACAATGAGCAGTTCTTC; CDR3 protein: CASSVGLLAAYNEQFF
D gene: TRBD2; V gene: TRBV7-2; J gene: TRBJ2-7; CDR3 DNA: TGTGCCAGCAGCGAGGGACTAGCGTATTCCTACGAGCAGTACTTC; CDR3 protein: CASSEGLAYSYEQYF
D gene: TRBD2; V gene: TRBV13; J gene: TRBJ2-5; CDR3 DNA: TGTGCCAGCAGCCTGGGACTAGCGGGAGGGCCAGAGACCCAGTACTTC; CDR3 protein: CASSLGLAGGPETQYF
D gene: NA; V gene: TRBV19; J gene: TRBJ1-1; CDR3 DNA: TGTGCCAGTATCTCGGTGAACACTGAAGCTTTCTTT; CDR3 protein: CASISVNTEAFF
D gene: NA; V gene: TRBV20-1; J gene: TRBJ2-5; CDR3 DNA: TGCAGTGCTAGAGATAGGACAGACTACTTC; CDR3 protein: CSARDRTDYF
D gene: TRBD1; V gene: TRBV7-2; J gene: TRBJ2-7; CDR3 DNA: TGTGCCAGCACCCCAGACAGGGTCAGGTACGAGCAGTACTTC; CDR3 protein: CASTPDRVRYEQYF
D gene: NA; V gene: TRBV7-9; J gene: TRBJ2-1; CDR3 DNA: TGTGCCAGCAGCTTACGAGGCGGGATGCGCTACAATGAGCAGTTCTTC; CDR3 protein: CASSLRGGMRYNEQFF
D gene: TRBD1; V gene: TRBV19; J gene: TRBJ1-1; CDR3 DNA: TGTGCCAGTAGTAGTCCGGGACAGGGGGCTGTTGAAGCTTTCTTT; CDR3 protein: CASSSPGQGAVEAFF
D gene: TRBD1; V gene: TRBV14; J gene: TRBJ1-2; CDR3 DNA: TGTGCCAGCAGCCAAGTTACCAGGGGGCCCTATGGCTACACCTTC; CDR3 protein: CASSQVTRGPYGYTF
D gene: TRBD2; V gene: TRBV5-5; J gene: TRBJ2-7; CDR3 DNA: TGTGCCAGCAGCTCGGGACTAGCGGGCTACGAGCAGTACTTC; CDR3 protein: CASSSGLAGYEQYF
D gene: TRBD1; V gene: TRBV6-1; J gene: TRBJ2-7; CDR3 DNA: TGTGCCAGCAGTGATTTCAAGGGGGCGGAGGAGCAGTACTTC; CDR3 protein: CASSDFKGAEEQYF
D gene: NA; V gene: TRBV11-3; J gene: TRBJ1-1; CDR3 DNA: TGTGCCAGCAGCACGAGCATGAACACTGAAGCTTTCTTT; CDR3 protein: CASSTSMNTEAFF
D gene: TRBD1; V gene: TRBV5-1; J gene: TRBJ1-1; CDR3 DNA: TGCGCCAGCAGCACGGGACAGGGGGAGAGGAACACTGAAGCTTTCTTT; CDR3 protein: CASSTGQGERNTEAFF
D gene: TRBD1; V gene: TRBV4-2; J gene: TRBJ1-4; CDR3 DNA: TGTGCCAGCAGCCAAGACCCCGGGACAGGGGGGGAAAAACTGTTTTTT; CDR3 protein: CASSQDPGTGGEKLFF
D gene: TRBD2; V gene: TRBV7-9; J gene: TRBJ2-7; CDR3 DNA: TGTGCCAGCAGCTTAACTTCAGGGACTAGGTCTTTCGAGCAGTACTTC; CDR3 protein: CASSLTSGTRSFEQYF
D gene: TRBD2; V gene: TRBV4-2; J gene: TRBJ2-3; CDR3 DNA: TGTGCCAGCAGCCAAGGCGGGAGAATCGCAGATACGCAGTATTTT; CDR3 protein: CASSQGGRIADTQYF
D gene: NA; V gene: TRBV9; J gene: TRBJ2-7; CDR3 DNA: TGTGCCAGCAGCGTAAATTTCGACGAGCAGTACTTC; CDR3 protein: CASSVNFDEQYF
D gene: TRBD1; V gene: TRBV5-1; J gene: TRBJ1-1; CDR3 DNA: TGCGCCAGCAGCTTCCTTATAGGACAGGGCGGCACTGAAGCTTTCTTT; CDR3 protein: CASSFLIGQGGTEAFF
D gene: TRBD1; V gene: TRBV4-1; J gene: TRBJ1-2; CDR3 DNA: TGCGCCAGCAGCCAAGATCGGGGACAGGGGAACTATGGCTACACCTTC; CDR3 protein: CASSQDRGQGNYGYTF
D gene: NA; V gene: TRBV29-1; J gene: TRBJ1-3; CDR3 DNA: TGCAGCGTTGTGGCCTCTGGAAACACCATATATTTT; CDR3 protein: CSVVASGNTIYF
D gene: NA; V gene: TRBV28; J gene: TRBJ1-5; CDR3 DNA: TGTGCCGCACGCGGGAGTGGATTAAGCAATCAGCCCCAGCATTTT; CDR3 protein: CAARGSGLSNQPQHF
D gene: NA; V gene: TRBV4-2; J gene: TRBJ1-1; CDR3 DNA: TGTGCCAGCAGCCACTTATTTTCGAGGAACACTGAAGCTTTCTTT; CDR3 protein: CASSHLFSRNTEAFF
D gene: TRBD1; V gene: TRBV5-6; J gene: TRBJ2-5; CDR3 DNA: TGTGCCAGCAGTCCCCGGGGGGGACAGGGGATGGAGACCCAGTACTTC; CDR3 protein: CASSPRGGQGMETQYF
D gene: NA; V gene: TRBV6-5; J gene: TRBJ1-2; CDR3 DNA: TGTGCCAGCACCCTAGGGGGGGCGAGCTACACCTTC; CDR3 protein: CASTLGGASYTF
D gene: NA; V gene: TRBV5-1; J gene: TRBJ2-3; CDR3 DNA: TGCGCCAGCAGCTTGGTGGTCGGACTAACTACTAGCACAGATACGCAGTATTTT; CDR3 protein: CASSLVVGLTTSTDTQYF
D gene: NA; V gene: TRBV15; J gene: TRBJ2-7; CDR3 DNA: TGTGCCACCAGCAGAGATAGGGGCTCATCTTCTAAGACCTACGAGCAGTACTTC; CDR3 protein: CATSRDRGSSSKTYEQYF